This T cell receptor beta chain was profiled in a study of shared clonotypes between healthy human individuals. Study in general: Each donor's CD8 memory used one plate, CD8 naive two, each CD4 subset three.

Per germline, CDR1 SGHAT and CDR2 FQNNGV. The CDR3 extends over 14 amino acids. The V and J ends lost 3 bases and 0 bases respectively, with 9 bases between them. Sequencing used immunoSEQ multiplex PCR; TCRdb keeps in-frame clones, though not all of them. The profile covers over 2 million clones, with 85% to 95% appearing a single time and roughly 0.13% taken by the ten largest. Each of the donors was a healthy adult who was HIV-negative and had not had a recent acute infection or vaccination. The chain joins TRBV11-2 to TRBJ2-7; D is ambiguous. Sample: naive CD4+ T cells sorted from blood. Subset here: CD45RA+ positively selected. The TCR comes from a man between 18 and 35 years old in good health. CDR3 sequence reads: CASSLRLSSYEQYF. The CDR3 nucleotides read TGTGCCAGCAGCTTGCGCCTCAGCTCCTACGAGCAGTACTTC.